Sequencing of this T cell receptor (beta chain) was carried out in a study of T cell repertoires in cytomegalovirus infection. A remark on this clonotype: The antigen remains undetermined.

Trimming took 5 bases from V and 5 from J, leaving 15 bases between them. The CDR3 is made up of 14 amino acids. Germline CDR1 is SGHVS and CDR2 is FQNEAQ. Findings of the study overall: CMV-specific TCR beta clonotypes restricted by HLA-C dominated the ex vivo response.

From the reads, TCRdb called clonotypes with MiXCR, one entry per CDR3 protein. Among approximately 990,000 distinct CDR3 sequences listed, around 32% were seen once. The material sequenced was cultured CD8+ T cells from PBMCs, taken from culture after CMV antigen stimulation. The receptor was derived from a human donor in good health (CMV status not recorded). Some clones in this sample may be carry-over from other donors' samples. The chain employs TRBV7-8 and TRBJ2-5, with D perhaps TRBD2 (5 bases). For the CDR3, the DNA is TGTGCCAGCAGCCCTAACCCAGAGGGTGAGACCCAGTACTTC. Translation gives CASSPNPEGETQYF.